This T cell receptor (beta chain) stems from a study of control samples from healthy donors and cancer patients (dated by TCRdb to between 2020 and 2021). Points on this clone: It has no known antigen specificity. No much larger clone exists at a distance of one base, and base qualities are not known.

Library preparation was by the immunoSEQ multiplex PCR assay. TCRdb's version of the immuneACCESS table is confined to in-frame rearrangements and falls short of the full clone set. An unresolved V gene accounts for under half of the shortfall where checked; the remainder is of unknown origin. Counted in this sample were roughly 68,000 clones; nearly 85% of them appeared once. The leading ten clones occupy more than 15% of the sample. The germline V end is reduced by 2 bases and the J end by 5 bases; junction bases left unmatched: 8. From the cysteine through the phenylalanine, the CDR3 covers 16 amino acids. The retained sequence is limited to the CDR3, 48 bases, with the frame set at the first base. CDR1 and CDR2 (LGHNA, YSLEER) derive from the germline V gene.

The specimen sequenced was blood. This clonotype was obtained from a man aged 55 to 70 in good health. This chain is built from TRBV4-3 and TRBJ1-4; TRBD1 lines up with 7 middle nucleotides. The CDR3 protein is CASSQIWDSLNEKLFF. The DNA is as follows: TGCGCCAGCAGCCAAATCTGGGACAGCTTAAATGAAAAACTGTTTTTT.